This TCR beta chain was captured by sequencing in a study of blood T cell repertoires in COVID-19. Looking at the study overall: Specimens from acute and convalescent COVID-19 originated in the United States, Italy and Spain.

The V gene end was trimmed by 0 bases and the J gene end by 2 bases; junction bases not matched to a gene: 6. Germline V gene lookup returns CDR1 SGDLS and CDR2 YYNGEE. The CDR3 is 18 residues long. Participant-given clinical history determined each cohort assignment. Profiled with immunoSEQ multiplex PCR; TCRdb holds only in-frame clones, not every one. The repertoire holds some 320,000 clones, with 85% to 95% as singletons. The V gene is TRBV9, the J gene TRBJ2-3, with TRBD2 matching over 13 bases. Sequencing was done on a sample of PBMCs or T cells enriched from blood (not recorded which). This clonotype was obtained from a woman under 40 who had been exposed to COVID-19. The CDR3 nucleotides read TGTGCCAGCAGCGTAGGAGGGGGACTAGCGGGGCACACAGATACGCAGTATTTT. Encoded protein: CASSVGGGLAGHTDTQYF.